The T cell receptor beta chain described here comes from a study of spatial heterogeneity in lung cancer. For the study at large: Matched bulk RNA-seq gave a T cell module score that correlated strongly with tumor-region TCR transcript counts. Study-wide results and caveats: Tumor mutation counts were tracked by expanded intratumoral alpha and beta TCR counts.

Concerning this clonotype itself: Its specificity is unknown.

As for time point: sample taken at primary tumor resection. The donor population consisted of roughly 70 patients with untreated, early-stage non-small cell lung cancer. Germline V gene sequence: CDR1 SEHNR, CDR2 FQNEAQ (reference sequence). Trimming shortened V by 2 bases and J by 8 bases, and 25 bases separated the two germline ends. The CDR3 consists of 18 residues. Each TCR cDNA molecule bore a unique molecular identifier. TCRdb reprocessed the 5' RACE reads with MiXCR, giving one entry per CDR3 protein. The sample holds 100,000 or so distinct CDR3 sequences, 3.5% to 5% seen once. The specimen comprised lung tumor tissue, sampled at surgery. This rearrangement joins TRBV7-9 to TRBJ2-1; D unresolved. The source of this sequence is a male donor with early-stage non-small cell lung cancer. CDR3 amino acids: CASSLQDLRAINFDEQFF. As DNA, the CDR3 is TGTGCCAGCAGCTTACAGGATCTCCGCGCCATTAATTTTGATGAGCAGTTCTTC.